This is a list of T cell receptor beta chains from one sample in a study of molecular identifiers for immune sequencing clone quantification. TCRdb passed the PCR reads through MiXCR, listing each CDR3 protein once. The repertoire holds over 600,000 distinct CDR3 sequences, with 15% to 20% as singletons. The specimen was naive CD8+ T cells from blood, with Jurkat cell RNA spiked in. These TCRs come from a human donor in good health. Some libraries in this study had Jurkat cell RNA spiked in. The CDR3 runs from the conserved cysteine through the conserved F or W. A D gene is named only where the DNA matches it firmly. Part of the rows lack a size; the others show once, few, many or a class for expanded clones.

>TRBJ2-7|many|TRBV4-3|-|15
TGCGCCAGCAGCCAAGAAGGCGCTACGGGCTACGAGCAGTACTTC
CASSQEGATGYEQYF
>TRBJ2-7|few|TRBV20-1|-|15
TGCAGTGCTAGAGATCCCCGGGACAACTCCTACGAGCAGTACTTC
CSARDPRDNSYEQYF
>TRBJ1-1|-|TRBV5-1|TRBD1|14
TGCGCCAGCAGCCACAGGACAGGGCTAACTGAAGCTTTCTTT
CASSHRTGLTEAFF
>TRBJ1-2|-|TRBV19|-|13
TGTGCCAGTAGTCCACCGGACAGCTATGGCTACACCTTC
CASSPPDSYGYTF
>TRBJ1-2|many|TRBV29-1|-|14
TGCAGCGTTGAGGCGGGGGGGGAACTCTATGGCTACACCTTC
CSVEAGGELYGYTF
>TRBJ2-5|many|TRBV7-9|-|14
TGTGCCAGCAGCTTTACTGACCGGGAAGAGACCCAGTACTTC
CASSFTDREETQYF
>TRBJ2-3|-|TRBV3-1|TRBD2|18
TGTGCCAGCCGCCAAACAAAGAAGCGGGGGGGCGTCACAGATACGCAGTATTTT
CASRQTKKRGGVTDTQYF
>TRBJ2-3|many|TRBV3-1|TRBD2|17
TGTGCCAGCAGCCAAGAGACTAGCGGGATGGACACAGATACGCAGTATTTT
CASSQETSGMDTDTQYF
>TRBJ1-5|many|TRBV13|TRBD1|15
TGTGCCAGCAGCTTCCGGACAGGGCCACTTCAGCCCCAGCATTTT
CASSFRTGPLQPQHF
>TRBJ1-4|-|TRBV6-2/TRBV6-3|-|16
TGTGCCAACAGTTGGTTGACGGGAAATACAAATGAAAAACTGTTTTTT
CANSWLTGNTNEKLFF
>TRBJ2-1|-|TRBV19|TRBD2|17
TGTGCCAGTAGTATAGGCCCAGCGGGGGGAATATACAATGAGCAGTTCTTC
CASSIGPAGGIYNEQFF
>TRBJ1-5|many|TRBV5-1|-|13
TGTGCCAGCAGCTTAGCAGGGTACCAGCCCCAGCATTTT
CASSLAGYQPQHF
>TRBJ1-4|many|TRBV4-3|TRBD1|18
TGCGCCAGCAGCCAAGATAGGGACAGGGGCTTGAATAATGAAAAACTGTTTTTT
CASSQDRDRGLNNEKLFF
>TRBJ2-3|many|TRBV7-2|-|13
TGTGCCAGCAGCACCATGGGTACAGATACGCAGTATTTT
CASSTMGTDTQYF
>TRBJ2-2|once|TRBV11-3|TRBD1|16
TGTGCCAGCAGCTCCCGGGACAGGGGAGAGTCCGGGGAGCTGTTTTTT
CASSSRDRGESGELFF
>TRBJ2-3|-|TRBV4-1|-|15
TGCGCCAGCAGCCAAGGGGGGCCAGCCGGGGATACGCAGTATTTT
CASSQGGPAGDTQYF
>TRBJ2-1|few|TRBV20-1|TRBD2|14
TGCAGTCAAACCGGGACTAGGTCCAACAATGAGCAGTTCTTC
CSQTGTRSNNEQFF
>TRBJ1-5|many|TRBV27|-|14
TGTGCCAGCAGTCTCCCAGGTTTAAATCAGCCCCAGCATTTT
CASSLPGLNQPQHF
>TRBJ2-5|many|TRBV7-9|-|15
TGTGCCAGCAGCTTAGTAGGGGGGATACAAGAGACCCAGTACTTC
CASSLVGGIQETQYF
>TRBJ2-5|few|TRBV7-9|-|16
TGTGCCAGCAGCTTAGGTAGCTACAGGACCCAAGAGACCCAGTACTTC
CASSLGSYRTQETQYF
>TRBJ2-1|many|TRBV4-1|TRBD1|16
TGCGCCAGCAGCCAAGTTTGGGGGACAGGGGGTGATGAGCAGTTCTTC
CASSQVWGTGGDEQFF
>TRBJ2-7|-|TRBV28|-|13
-
CVSGFGPGYEQYF
>TRBJ1-5|-|TRBV19|-|15
TGTGCCAGTAGTAAGGGAGAATCGAAGGTTCAGCCCCTGCATTTT
CASSKGESKVQPLHF
>TRBJ2-7|many|TRBV7-6|TRBD1|17
TGTGCCAGCAGCCCGGAGTACCCGGGACAGGGGGCCTACGAGCAGTACTTC
CASSPEYPGQGAYEQYF
>TRBJ2-1|few|TRBV12-5|TRBD2|16
TGTGCTAGTGGTTTTGAAACTAGCGGAGCATACAATGAGCAGTTCTTC
CASGFETSGAYNEQFF
>TRBJ2-7|many|TRBV3-1|TRBD2|16
TGTGCCAGCAGCCAAGAAGGGAGGCGGGAGTTCCACGAGCAGTACTTC
CASSQEGRREFHEQYF
>TRBJ2-3|many|TRBV7-2|TRBD2|16
TGTGCCAGCGAACCTCTAGCGGGTTCTAGCACAGATACGCAGTATTTT
CASEPLAGSSTDTQYF
>TRBJ2-7|few|TRBV9|TRBD2|14
TGTGCCAGCAGCGTAGCTACTAGCGGATACGAGCAGTACTTC
CASSVATSGYEQYF
>TRBJ2-3|-|TRBV3-2|-|18
TGTGCCAGCAGCCAAAGCCCTAGCGGGAGAAGGGGCACAGATACGCAGTATTTT
CASSQSPSGRRGTDTQYF
>TRBJ2-7|-|TRBV5-1|-|16
TGCGCCAGCAGCTTGGCCGAGTCTGTGATTGAGGCGTTGCAATACTTC
CASSLAESVIEALQYF
>TRBJ1-6|few|TRBV2|-|13
TGTGCCAGCAGTCCCGGGGGGTTTTCACCCCTCCACTTT
CASSPGGFSPLHF
>TRBJ1-3|many|TRBV5-4|-|15
TGTGCCAGCAGCTCTGGACCGGACTCTGGAAACACCATATATTTT
CASSSGPDSGNTIYF
>TRBJ1-5|many|TRBV23-1|TRBD1|17
TGCGCCAGCAGTCAAAATTGGGACAGGGGTTTAGATCAGCCCCAGCATTTT
CASSQNWDRGLDQPQHF
>TRBJ2-3|many|TRBV2|-|17
TGTGCCAGCAGTGAACGTTTGGGGGTTATTGGCACAGATACGCAGTATTTT
CASSERLGVIGTDTQYF
>TRBJ1-1|many|TRBV2|-|13
TGCGCCAGCAGCGAAACAGGCTACACTGAAGCTTTCTTT
CASSETGYTEAFF
>TRBJ2-2|many|TRBV28|-|14
TGTGCCAGCAGTTCCTCCGGCCCAGCTCGGGAGCTGTTTTTT
CASSSSGPARELFF
>TRBJ1-1|-|TRBV9|-|14
TGTGCCAGCAGCGTTGCGTGGCAGTCCACTGAAGCTTTCTTT
CASSVAWQSTEAFF
>TRBJ2-2|-|TRBV4-1|-|16
TGCGCCAGCAGCCAAGGGTGGCCGTCGAACACCGGGGAGCTGTTTTTT
CASSQGWPSNTGELFF
>TRBJ2-2|many|TRBV29-1|-|15
TGCAGCGTCCCATCACCCGACTTGAACACCGGGGAGCTGTTTTTT
CSVPSPDLNTGELFF
>TRBJ1-1|few|TRBV20-1|TRBD1|14
TGCATAGACCCCAGGGGGCCACCGAACACTGAAGCTTTCTTT
CIDPRGPPNTEAFF
>TRBJ2-1|-|TRBV10-3|-|17
TGTGCCATCAGTGAGCTCTCCGGCGGGCCCTCCTACAATGAGCAGTTCTTC
CAISELSGGPSYNEQFF
>TRBJ2-5|many|TRBV6-6|-|13
TGTGCCAGCAGCCCCCCGGGCGATGAGACCCAGTACTTC
CASSPPGDETQYF
>TRBJ2-3|many|TRBV7-9|-|16
TGTGCCAGCAGCCAAAGAGAGGGCCTAAACACAGATACGCAGTATTTT
CASSQREGLNTDTQYF
>TRBJ2-2|-|TRBV27|-|18
TGTGCCAGCAGCTCCCCCCGACAGGGAGGGAAGCAGTCCGGGGAGCTGTTTTTT
CASSSPRQGGKQSGELFF
>TRBJ2-3|few|TRBV4-3|-|17
TGCGCCAGCAGCCATACCGTGGGTTTTTCCCCTCCAGATACGCAGTATTTT
CASSHTVGFSPPDTQYF
>TRBJ2-7|few|TRBV15|TRBD1|15
TGTGCCACCAGCGCTGATACAGGGGGTGGCTACGAGCAGTACTTC
CATSADTGGGYEQYF
>TRBJ2-3|many|TRBV19|TRBD1|15
TGTGCCAGTACCACCGGGACAGGGGTTTTGGATACGCAGTATTTT
CASTTGTGVLDTQYF
>TRBJ2-7|many|TRBV6-5|-|11
TGTGCCAGCAGATCCCAGCGGGAGCAGTACTTC
CASRSQREQYF